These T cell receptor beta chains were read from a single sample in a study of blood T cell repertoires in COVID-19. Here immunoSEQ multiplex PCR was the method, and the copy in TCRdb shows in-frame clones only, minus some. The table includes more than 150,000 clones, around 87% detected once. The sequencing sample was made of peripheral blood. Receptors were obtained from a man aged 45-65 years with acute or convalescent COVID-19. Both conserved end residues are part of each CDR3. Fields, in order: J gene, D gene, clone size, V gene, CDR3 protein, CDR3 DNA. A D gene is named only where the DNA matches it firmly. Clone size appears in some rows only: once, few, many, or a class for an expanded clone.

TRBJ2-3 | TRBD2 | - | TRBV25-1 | CASSPAGPRSDTQYF | TGTGCCAGCAGTCCAGCGGGACCACGTTCAGATACGCAGTATTTT
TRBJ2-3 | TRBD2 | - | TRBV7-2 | CASSLKTSSTDTQYF | TGTGCCAGCAGCTTAAAGACTAGCAGCACAGATACGCAGTATTTT
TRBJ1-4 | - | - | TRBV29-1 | CSAGGAAEKLFF | TGCAGCGCCGGCGGGGCCGCAGAAAAACTGTTTTTT
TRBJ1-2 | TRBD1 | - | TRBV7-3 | CASSLFGGTGDGYTF | TGTGCCAGCAGCTTATTCGGCGGGACAGGGGACGGCTACACCTTC
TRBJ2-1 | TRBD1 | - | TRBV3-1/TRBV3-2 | CASSPGTGGIYEQFF | TGTGCCAGCAGCCCCGGGACAGGGGGCATCTATGAGCAGTTCTTC
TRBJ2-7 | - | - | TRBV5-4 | CASSSTGYQSSYEQYF | TGTGCCAGCAGCTCTACAGGGTATCAGAGCTCCTACGAGCAGTACTTC
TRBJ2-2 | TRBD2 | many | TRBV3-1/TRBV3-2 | CASSHRLAVTGELFF | TGTGCCAGCAGCCACAGACTAGCGGTCACCGGGGAGCTGTTTTTT
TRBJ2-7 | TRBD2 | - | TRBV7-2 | CASSSQGWVAGGPNEQYF | TGTGCCAGCAGCTCCCAGGGATGGGTTGCGGGAGGGCCCAACGAGCAGTACTTC
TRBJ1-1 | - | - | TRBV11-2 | CASSLRQLNTEAFF | TGTGCCAGCAGCTTAAGACAGTTGAACACTGAAGCTTTCTTT
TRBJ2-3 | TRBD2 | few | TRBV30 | CAWSVRRLAGNTDTQYF | TGTGCCTGGAGTGTACGGCGGCTAGCGGGGAACACAGATACGCAGTATTTT
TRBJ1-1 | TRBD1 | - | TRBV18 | CASSSGTGDYTEAFF | TGTGCCAGCTCATCTGGGACAGGGGATTACACTGAAGCTTTCTTT